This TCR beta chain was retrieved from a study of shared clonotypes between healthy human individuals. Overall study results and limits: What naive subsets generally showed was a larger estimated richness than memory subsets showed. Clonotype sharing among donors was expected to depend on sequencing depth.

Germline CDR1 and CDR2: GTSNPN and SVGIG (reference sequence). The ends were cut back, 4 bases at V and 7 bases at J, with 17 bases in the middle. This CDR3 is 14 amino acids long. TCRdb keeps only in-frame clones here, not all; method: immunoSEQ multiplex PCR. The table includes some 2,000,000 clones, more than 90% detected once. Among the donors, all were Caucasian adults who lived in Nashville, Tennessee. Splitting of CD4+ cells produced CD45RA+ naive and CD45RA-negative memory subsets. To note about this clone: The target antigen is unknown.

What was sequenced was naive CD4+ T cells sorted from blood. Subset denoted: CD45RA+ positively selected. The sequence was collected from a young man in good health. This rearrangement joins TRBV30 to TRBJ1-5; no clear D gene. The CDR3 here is CAWTPGFSGQPQHF. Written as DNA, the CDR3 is TGTGCCTGGACCCCTGGCTTTAGCGGGCAGCCCCAGCATTTT. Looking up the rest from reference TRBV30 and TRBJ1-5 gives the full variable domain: SQTIHQWPATLVQPVGSPLSLECTVEGTSNPNLYWYRQAAGRGLQLLFYSVGIGQISSEVPQNLSASRPQDRQFILSSKKLLLSDSGFYLCAWTPGFSGQPQHFGDGTRLSIL.